This is a list of T cell receptor beta chains from one sample in a study of blood T cell repertoires in COVID-19. Sequencing used immunoSEQ multiplex PCR; TCRdb keeps in-frame clones, though not all of them. The top ten hold about 1.9% of the sample, which has about 400,000 clones, about 87% seen once. What was sequenced was PBMCs or T cells enriched from blood (not recorded which). These receptor sequences come from a man between 40 and 49 years old in a cohort exposed to, infected with or recovered from COVID-19 (not recorded which). CDR3s include the opening cysteine and the closing phenylalanine or tryptophan.

cdr3_aa j_call v_call
CASSLGSRGTNEKLFF TRBJ1-4 TRBV5-1
CASSPGTSGSNEQFF TRBJ2-1 TRBV6-5
CASSPWTSGLGNEQFF TRBJ2-1 TRBV27
CASSLRDYGTSGGRKETQYF TRBJ2-5 TRBV3-1/TRBV3-2
CASSYRTSVDNEQFF TRBJ2-1 TRBV13
CASSEFGGNTEAFF TRBJ1-1 TRBV6-1
CASSPGLGPEQFF TRBJ2-1 TRBV7-8
CASSMNRHATNEKLFF TRBJ1-4 TRBV19
CAITSFQDYGYTF TRBJ1-2 TRBV10-3
CASSLRAKANYGYTF TRBJ1-2 TRBV5-1
CASSEAGEGQYF TRBJ2-7 TRBV25-1
CAISGQGGQPQHF TRBJ1-5 TRBV10-3
CASSTSDHISNSPLHF TRBJ1-6 TRBV21-1
CASSRDRLNYGYTF TRBJ1-2 TRBV19
CASSQNWPSAKNIQYF TRBJ2-4 TRBV7-9
CASRRTGNTGELFF TRBJ2-2 TRBV6-5
CASSFSGLTSNEQFF TRBJ2-1 TRBV5-1
CSALLAARDEQYF TRBJ2-7 TRBV29-1
CASSPALRETQYF TRBJ2-5 TRBV18
CASSILSGTGELFF TRBJ2-2 TRBV19
CASSPGLDFRIF TRBJ2-1 TRBV18
CASSFSSTEAFF TRBJ1-1 TRBV5-4
CASSLEYGGDGQETQYF TRBJ2-5 TRBV11-2
CSARDRNYYTF TRBJ1-2 TRBV20-1
CASSLAGLQINTIYF TRBJ1-3 TRBV5-1
CASSAGTSGANVLTF TRBJ2-6 TRBV2
CAWSSGQGRETQYF TRBJ2-5 TRBV30
CASSQVENTDTQYF TRBJ2-3 TRBV4-1
CASSLVGGRGIDTQYF TRBJ2-3 TRBV7-9
CASSQGLAGAIEQFF TRBJ2-1 TRBV3-1/TRBV3-2
CATSDPLLAGVGETQYF TRBJ2-5 TRBV24-1
CATSDSTGLSTEAFF TRBJ1-1 TRBV24-1
CASSQDPDSGNTIYF TRBJ1-3 TRBV3-1/TRBV3-2
CASSQDRSYTQYF TRBJ2-3 TRBV7-3
CASSESRDRENYGYTF TRBJ1-2 TRBV10-1
CASTPGLEAYEQYF TRBJ2-7 TRBV6-5
CASSLTGTSGAALLRNEQFF TRBJ2-1 TRBV5-1
CASRGVYGASNQPQHF TRBJ1-5 TRBV27
CASSHPGQIYEQYF TRBJ2-7 TRBV27
CASSLGALYEQYF TRBJ2-7 TRBV12-3/TRBV12-4
CASSANQGAREKLFF TRBJ1-4 TRBV7-9
CSAEGQGHEKLFF TRBJ1-4 TRBV29-1
CASKSGTHSTDTQYF TRBJ2-3 TRBV27
CASLGVRGTEAFF TRBJ1-1 TRBV25-1
CAITGQLNQPQHF TRBJ1-5 TRBV10-3
CASSQLAGESNEQFF TRBJ2-1 TRBV6-4
CASSLGPSGSTDTQYF TRBJ2-3 TRBV11-2
CASSLSGTSGRLNHYEQYF TRBJ2-7 TRBV27
CASSYSKAASGEQYF TRBJ2-7 TRBV6-5
CASSDRGVGNQPQHF TRBJ1-5 TRBV28
CASSPPAEPSYGYTF TRBJ1-2 TRBV18
CASSYGGGRVEKLFF TRBJ1-4 TRBV7-9
CASSSPGQGGTDTQYF TRBJ2-3 TRBV28
CASSQTGSNTGELFF TRBJ2-2 TRBV18
CASSQGSGITGELFF TRBJ2-2 TRBV3-1/TRBV3-2
CASSLTGIDGTEAFF TRBJ1-1 TRBV5-1
CASSLGGGQGLNSPLHF TRBJ1-6 TRBV5-4